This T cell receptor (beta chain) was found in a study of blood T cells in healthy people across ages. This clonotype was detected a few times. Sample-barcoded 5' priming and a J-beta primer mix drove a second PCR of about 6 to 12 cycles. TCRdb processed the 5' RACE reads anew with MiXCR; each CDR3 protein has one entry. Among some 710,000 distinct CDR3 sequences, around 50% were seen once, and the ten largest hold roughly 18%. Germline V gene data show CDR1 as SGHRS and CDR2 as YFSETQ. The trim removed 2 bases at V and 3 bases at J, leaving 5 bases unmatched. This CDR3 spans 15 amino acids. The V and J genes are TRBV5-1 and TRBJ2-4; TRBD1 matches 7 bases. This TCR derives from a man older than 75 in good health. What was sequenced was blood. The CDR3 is CASSLNRDSKNIQYF. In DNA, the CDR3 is TGCGCCAGCAGCTTAAACCGGGACAGCAAAAACATTCAGTACTTC.